These 27 T cell receptor beta chains were sequenced from one sample in a study of T cell responses to AZD1222 COVID-19 vaccine (dated by TCRdb to the early 2020s). Library creation used the immunoSEQ multiplex PCR assay. TCRdb limited this immuneACCESS table to in-frame rearrangements with V and J called. A share of clones is missing; checked studies link under half to unresolved V genes, and the rest is unexplained. The table for this sample lists some 100,000 clones; 86% of them were counted only once. The top ten clonotypes cover about 1.5% of the sample. The intended sense of this specimen's time point label: baseline before first vaccination. Source: peripheral blood, taken on day 0 of AZD1222 vaccination. The source of these receptors is an adult in good health.

Details on this clone: The same CDR3 can be traced to other DNA sequences in this sample. This chain connects TRBV18 to TRBJ2-3; D ambiguous. Germline assignment: CDR1 KGHSH and CDR2 LQKENI. The CDR3 spans 11 residues. V was pared by 2 bases and J by 6 bases, with 3 bases between. The CDR3 region is CASSPVDTQYF. The CDR3 DNA reads TGTGCCAGCTCACCAGTCGATACGCAGTATTTT.

The chain carries TRBV4-1 and TRBJ1-3; TRBD1 might be the D (6 bases). Germline values: CDR1 MGHRA, CDR2 YSYEKL. The germline V and J ends were trimmed by 0 bases and 0 bases, with 12 bases remaining between them. The CDR3 sequence is 17 residues long. CDR3 nucleotide sequence: TGCGCCAGCAGCCAAGATTTTCTGGGGGCCTCTGGAAACACCATATATTTT. It translates to CASSQDFLGASGNTIYF.

This clone was picked up a small number of times. The genes are TRBV27 and TRBJ1-1; D is unclear. V was shortened by 1 base and J by 0 bases, with 6 bases between the two germline ends. Germline CDR1 and CDR2: MNHEY and SMNVEV (reference sequence). The CDR3 runs 14 residues. This chain's CDR3 is CASSLFGMNTEAFF. CDR3 DNA sequence: TGTGCCAGCAGTTTATTTGGGATGAACACTGAAGCTTTCTTT.

The gene calls are TRBV30 and TRBJ1-1; unclear D gene. Germline CDR1 is GTSNPN and CDR2 is SVGIG (reference sequence). This CDR3 has 12 residues. The germline V and J ends were trimmed by 2 bases and 3 bases, with 7 bases remaining between them. In nucleotides, the CDR3 is TGTGCCTGGAGTCCTGGGGACACTGAAGCTTTCTTT. This translates into CAWSPGDTEAFF.

The CDR3 loop reads CASSPWEGNQPQHF. The DNA of the CDR3 is TGTGCCAGCAGCCCCTGGGAGGGCAATCAGCCCCAGCATTTT. This chain links TRBV27 with TRBJ1-5; the D is unclear. The CDR3 has 14 residues. CDR1 MNHEY and CDR2 SMNVEV come from the germline V gene (reference sequence). The V and J ends lost 6 bases and 2 bases respectively, with 11 bases between them.

This clone was counted at least ten times. The chain couples TRBV7-6 to TRBJ2-3; 9 bases are a match to TRBD2. Germline V gene lookup returns CDR1 SGHVS and CDR2 FNYEAQ. Unmatched junction bases numbered 6, after V lost 2 bases and J lost 0 bases. This CDR3 has 17 residues. Here the CDR3 DNA reads TGTGCCAGCAGCTTAATGCTAGCGGGGAGTAGCACAGATACGCAGTATTTT. Encoded protein: CASSLMLAGSSTDTQYF.

V usage is TRBV20-1 and J usage is TRBJ2-7; 9 nucleotides agree with TRBD2. J gave up 0 bases and V 3 bases, and 3 bases lay outside the gene matches. Germline V gene lookup returns CDR1 DFQATT and CDR2 SNEGSKA (reference sequence). The CDR3 extends over 14 amino acids. This CDR3 reads CSASISGSSYEQYF. The CDR3 coding sequence is TGCAGTGCTAGTATTAGCGGGAGCTCCTACGAGCAGTACTTC.

This chain links TRBV30 with TRBJ2-5; D not resolved. CDR1 GTSNPN and CDR2 SVGIG come from the germline V gene (reference sequence). Trimming removed 1 base from V and 4 bases from J, with 13 bases in between. This CDR3 is 14 amino acids long. The DNA of the CDR3 is TGTGCCTGGAGTGGGACGGCTGGTGGAGAGACCCAGTACTTC. The encoded protein is CAWSGTAGGETQYF.

The count of this clone is one. The chain has TRBV29-1 and TRBJ2-7, with 7 bases fitting TRBD1. CDR1 is SQVTM, CDR2 ANQGSEA, per germline. This CDR3 contains 14 residues. The V and J ends lost 3 bases and 4 bases, in that order; junction bases with no gene match: 9. CDR3 bases: TGCAGCGTTGAGCACAGGGGTAGGGGGTACGAGCAGTACTTC. Encoded protein: CSVEHRGRGYEQYF.

This chain joins TRBV5-1 and TRBJ2-5, with a weak D call TRBD2 (5 bases). CDR1 and CDR2 (germline): SGHRS, YFSETQ. The V and J ends lost 7 bases and 2 bases respectively, with 12 bases between them. The CDR3 has 13 residues. Written as DNA, the CDR3 is TGCGCCAGCCGCGGAAGCGGTCAAGAGACCCAGTACTTC. This encodes CASRGSGQETQYF.

The chain recombines TRBV7-2 with TRBJ1-3; weak D call: TRBD1 (6 bases). The V gene's germline CDR1 is SGHTA and CDR2 FQGNSA. The CDR3 runs 18 residues. V gave up 5 bases and J gave up 1 base, with 21 bases separating them. The CDR3 spells CASSQNRASLGSGNTIYF. The CDR3 DNA is TGTGCCAGCAGCCAGAACAGGGCTTCTCTTGGATCTGGAAACACCATATATTTT.

The CDR3 bases are TGTGCCAGCAGCTTTTCCGTGGGAGGGCTATATGAAAAACTGTTTTTT. It translates to CASSFSVGGLYEKLFF. The chain employs TRBV5-6 and TRBJ1-4; D is undetermined. The CDR3 has 16 residues. Germline V CDR1 and CDR2: SGHDT, YYEEEE. The V gene lost 2 bases and the J gene lost 6 bases, with 17 bases spanning the gap.

This chain joins TRBV18 and TRBJ2-2; D may be TRBD1 or TRBD2 (5 bases each). Trimming stripped 4 bases from V and 0 bases from J, with 9 bases between. The CDR3 runs 15 residues. Germline CDR1 is KGHSH and CDR2 is LQKENI. The DNA for the CDR3 is TGTGCCAGCTCACGGGGGAATTCGAACACCGGGGAGCTGTTTTTT. Translated: CASSRGNSNTGELFF.

This rearrangement joins TRBV5-6 to TRBJ1-1; D remains ambiguous. Germline V gives CDR1 SGHDT, CDR2 YYEEEE. V shed 0 bases and J shed 7 bases, with 7 bases lying between them. The CDR3 runs 12 residues. The CDR3, as DNA: TGTGCCAGCAGCTTGGGAGACTATGAAGCTTTCTTT. Protein: CASSLGDYEAFF.

The chain joins TRBV6-4 to TRBJ2-1, with D unclear. This CDR3 spans 13 amino acids. Trimming pared 6 bases from V and 7 bases from J, leaving 13 bases between. The V gene's germline CDR1 is MRHNA and CDR2 SNTAGT. Here the CDR3 DNA reads TGTGCCAGCAGCCCCAATGACTTAAATGAGCAGTTCTTC. Translating it yields CASSPNDLNEQFF.

This chain connects TRBV3-1 (or the pseudogene TRBV3-2) to TRBJ2-7, with TRBD1 identical over 7 bases. This CDR3 is built from 14 residues. V trimming: 4 bases; J trimming: 3 bases; junction bases outside the gene matches: 6. Germline assignment: CDR1 LGHDT and CDR2 YNNKEL (reference sequence). CDR3: CASSPTDRNYEQYF. CDR3 in DNA: TGTGCCAGCAGCCCGACGGACAGGAACTACGAGCAGTACTTC.

As to this clone: Sequence at one end of the junction differs from germline and may be a read error. The rearrangement links TRBV4-3 to TRBJ1-5; 8 bases match TRBD1. Germline V lookup: CDR1 LGHNA, CDR2 YSLEER. The CDR3 consists of 16 residues. The CDR3 is CASGQDLQGASKPQHF. The CDR3 DNA reads TGCGCCAGCGGCCAAGATCTCCAGGGGGCCTCGAAGCCCCAGCATTTT.

This clone was seen a handful of times. The chain employs TRBV19 and TRBJ2-2; D not certain. This CDR3 is built from 14 residues. Germline CDR1 LNHDA, CDR2 SQIVND (reference sequence). V was clipped by 4 bases and J by 4 bases, with 10 bases between them. CDR3 sequence reads: CASSTFRFTGELFF. The CDR3 DNA follows: TGTGCCAGTAGTACCTTCCGGTTCACCGGGGAGCTGTTTTTT.

J is TRBJ2-7 and V is TRBV2, with a tentative D call TRBD2 (7 bases). The germline CDR1 and CDR2 sequences are SNHLY and FYNNEI. Trimming shortened V by 4 bases and J by 2 bases, and 15 bases separated the two germline ends. This CDR3 has 15 residues. CDR3 nucleotides: TGTGCCAGCAGTGGGGGAGGGGGGCAACCCTACGAGCAGTACTTC. Translated: CASSGGGGQPYEQYF. Filled out from reference TRBV2 and TRBJ2-7, the complete variable domain reads EPEVTQTPSHQVTQMGQEVILRCVPISNHLYFYWYRQILGQKVEFLVSFYNNEISEKSEIFDDQFSVERPDGSNFTLKIRSTKLEDSAMYFCASSGGGGQPYEQYFGPGTRLTVT.

This clone appeared once. V gene TRBV28 combines with J gene TRBJ2-3, with TRBD2 identical over 15 bases. Trimming took 6 bases from V and 3 from J; bases not matched to a gene: 10. CDR3 length: 18 residues. Germline values: CDR1 MDHEN, CDR2 SYDVKM. CDR3 sequence reads: CASSPRTSGRAKTDTQYF. CDR3 in DNA: TGTGCCAGCAGCCCAAGGACTAGCGGGAGGGCGAAAACAGATACGCAGTATTTT. Full variable domain (missing parts from reference TRBV28 and TRBJ2-3): DVKVTQSSRYLVKRTGEKVFLECVQDMDHENMFWYRQDPGLGLRLIYFSYDVKMKEKGDIPEGYSVSREKKERFSLILESASTNQTSMYLCASSPRTSGRAKTDTQYFGPGTRLTVL.

This chain uses TRBV27 with TRBJ1-4; the D gene is possibly TRBD1 (6 bases). V was clipped by 10 bases and J by 8 bases, with 17 bases between them. Germline V gives CDR1 MNHEY, CDR2 SMNVEV (reference sequence). This CDR3 has 13 amino acids. This CDR3 reads CATRGSYREKLFF. CDR3 bases: TGTGCCACCAGGGGCAGTTACCGCGAAAAACTGTTTTTT.

The chain employs TRBV5-1 and TRBJ1-4; D ambiguous. This CDR3 has 15 amino acids. Between the trimmed V and J ends, which lost 0 bases and 5 bases, there was a span of 11 bases. Germline-derived CDR1 and CDR2 are SGHRS and YFSETQ. The CDR3 DNA sequence: TGCGCCAGCAGCTTGGGCCGGTCTCCAAATGAAAAACTGTTTTTT. This encodes CASSLGRSPNEKLFF.

Points on this clone: This may come from a read error, since a much larger clone is one base off. The V and J genes are TRBV29-1 and TRBJ1-1; TRBD1 aligns across 7 bases. J was trimmed by 1 base and V by 7 bases; bases with no gene match: 6. Germline V gene sequence: CDR1 SQVTM, CDR2 ANQGSEA. The CDR3 has 13 residues. This chain's CDR3 is CSAHRGPNTEAFF. For the CDR3, the DNA is TGCAGCGCCCACAGGGGCCCGAACACTGAAGCTTTCTTT.

The chain couples TRBV19 to TRBJ2-2, with D perhaps matching TRBD1 or TRBD2 (5 bases each). V lost 6 bases, J lost 1 base, and 12 bases lay in between. This CDR3 has 15 amino acids. Germline V lookup: CDR1 LNHDA, CDR2 SQIVND (reference sequence). CDR3 sequence: CASSKGSRNTGELFF. In nucleotides, the CDR3 is TGTGCCAGTAGCAAGGGGAGTCGGAACACCGGGGAGCTGTTTTTT. The complete variable domain, with remaining parts taken from reference TRBV19 and TRBJ2-2, reads DGGITQSPKYLFRKEGQNVTLSCEQNLNHDAMYWYRQDPGQGLRLIYYSQIVNDFQKGDIAEGYSVSREKKESFPLTVTSAQKNPTAFYLCASSKGSRNTGELFFGEGSRLTVL.

V gene TRBV7-9 combines with J gene TRBJ1-2, with 7 nucleotides matching TRBD1. The CDR3 totals 13 residues. The V and J ends lost 3 bases and 5 bases, in that order; junction bases with no gene match: 3. The germline V gene encodes CDR1 SEHNR and CDR2 FQNEAQ (reference sequence). The CDR3 loop reads CASSFGTAYGYTF. In nucleotides, the CDR3 is TGTGCCAGCAGCTTCGGGACAGCTTATGGCTACACCTTC.

The chain uses TRBV4-1 and TRBJ2-7, with D possibly called TRBD1 or TRBD2 (6 bases each). The length of the CDR3 is 18 residues. The ends were cut back, 0 bases at V and 2 bases at J, with 20 bases in the middle. Germline V gene lookup returns CDR1 MGHRA and CDR2 YSYEKL. The CDR3 is CASSQEGRGGMRAYEQYF. CDR3 DNA: TGCGCCAGCAGCCAAGAAGGCAGAGGGGGGATGCGGGCCTACGAGCAGTACTTC.

The rearrangement uses TRBV9 and TRBJ2-1; 7 positions match TRBD2. The CDR3 runs 17 residues. The junction had 13 bases not matched to a gene; V was cut back by 4 bases and J by 3 bases. Germline V lookup: CDR1 SGDLS, CDR2 YYNGEE. The CDR3, as DNA: TGTGCCAGCAGCCCCCGGGGGGAGAATACGTTCTACAATGAGCAGTTCTTC. Translation: CASSPRGENTFYNEQFF. The complete variable domain, with remaining parts taken from reference TRBV9 and TRBJ2-1, reads DSGVTQTPKHLITATGQRVTLRCSPRSGDLSVYWYQQSLDQGLQFLIQYYNGEERAKGNILERFSAQQFPDLHSELNLSSLELGDSALYFCASSPRGENTFYNEQFFGPGTRLTVL.